Listed below are T cell receptor beta chains from one sample, sequenced in a study of Ad26.COV2.S vaccination and SARS-CoV-2 variants. The assay was immunoSEQ multiplex PCR, and TCRdb's table has in-frame clones only and misses some. The table has just over 350,000 clones, roughly 94% seen once. The input for sequencing was peripheral blood, taken after recovery from COVID-19. Receptor source: a human donor who had recovered from COVID-19. CDR3s include the opening cysteine and the closing phenylalanine or tryptophan. D genes are given only for firm matches. Clone size is not always given. Where it is, it says once, few, many or a class for expanded clones.

clone size: -; V gene: TRBV2; D gene: TRBD1; J gene: TRBJ1-3; CDR3 DNA: TGTGCCAGCAGAGCCGACAGGGGGCCTAAAGGAAACACCATATATTTT; CDR3 protein: CASRADRGPKGNTIYF
clone size: -; V gene: TRBV12-3/TRBV12-4; D gene: -; J gene: TRBJ2-3; CDR3 DNA: TGTGCCAGCCAGAGCAGCACAGATACGCAGTATTTT; CDR3 protein: CASQSSTDTQYF
clone size: -; V gene: TRBV6-5; D gene: -; J gene: TRBJ1-1; CDR3 DNA: TGTGCCAGCAGTTACTCGATTTCAGGGAATCCCCAAGCTTTCTTT; CDR3 protein: CASSYSISGNPQAFF
clone size: -; V gene: TRBV5-1; D gene: TRBD2; J gene: TRBJ2-7; CDR3 DNA: TGCGCCAGCAGCTTACTAGCGGGGACCTACGAGCAGTACTTC; CDR3 protein: CASSLLAGTYEQYF
clone size: -; V gene: TRBV9; D gene: TRBD1; J gene: TRBJ2-5; CDR3 DNA: TGTGCCAGCAGCGTAGGGGACAGGGGGCTGTTAGAGACCCAGTACTTC; CDR3 protein: CASSVGDRGLLETQYF
clone size: -; V gene: TRBV15; D gene: TRBD2; J gene: TRBJ2-1; CDR3 DNA: TGTGCCACCAGCAGAGGGGACTACCTTAATGAGCAGTTCTTC; CDR3 protein: CATSRGDYLNEQFF
clone size: -; V gene: TRBV4-1; D gene: -; J gene: TRBJ2-3; CDR3 DNA: TGCGCCAGCAGCCAGACTACCGGCGATACGCAGTATTTT; CDR3 protein: CASSQTTGDTQYF
clone size: -; V gene: TRBV7-9; D gene: -; J gene: TRBJ2-4; CDR3 DNA: TGTGCCAGCAGCGCGTGGGACACCGCCAAAAACATTCAGTACTTC; CDR3 protein: CASSAWDTAKNIQYF
clone size: -; V gene: TRBV6-7; D gene: TRBD1; J gene: TRBJ1-5; CDR3 DNA: TGTGCCAGCAGTTACGCCCAACCGGGACAGGGCCACGTATATAGCAATCAGCCCCAGCATTTT; CDR3 protein: CASSYAQPGQGHVYSNQPQHF
clone size: -; V gene: TRBV19; D gene: -; J gene: TRBJ2-3; CDR3 DNA: TGTGCCAGTAGTAACGCGGGGTTGATCACAGATACGCAGTATTTT; CDR3 protein: CASSNAGLITDTQYF
clone size: once; V gene: TRBV5-4; D gene: TRBD2; J gene: TRBJ2-3; CDR3 DNA: TGTGCCAGCAGCCTCCTAGCGACTAGCGGACGCACAGATACGCAGTATTTT; CDR3 protein: CASSLLATSGRTDTQYF
clone size: -; V gene: TRBV10-2; D gene: -; J gene: TRBJ1-3; CDR3 DNA: TGCGCCAGCAGTGCGTCAGATATCAACTCTGGAAACACCATATATTTT; CDR3 protein: CASSASDINSGNTIYF
clone size: once; V gene: TRBV5-6; D gene: -; J gene: TRBJ2-2; CDR3 DNA: TGTGCCAGCAGACCCGCCCTCGTGGCGAGCACCGGGGAGCTGTTTTTT; CDR3 protein: CASRPALVASTGELFF
clone size: -; V gene: TRBV7-2; D gene: -; J gene: TRBJ1-1; CDR3 DNA: TGTGCCAGCAGCGGACGGATGAACACTGAAGCTTTCTTT; CDR3 protein: CASSGRMNTEAFF
clone size: -; V gene: TRBV13; D gene: -; J gene: TRBJ1-1; CDR3 DNA: TGTGCCAGCAGCTGGGAACAGGGGAACACTGAAGCTTTCTTT; CDR3 protein: CASSWEQGNTEAFF
clone size: -; V gene: TRBV27; D gene: -; J gene: TRBJ2-3; CDR3 DNA: TGTGCCAGCAGTTATCGACGCACAGATACGCAGTATTTT; CDR3 protein: CASSYRRTDTQYF